The source of this T cell receptor beta chain is a study of blood T cells in healthy people across ages. Study as a whole: Capture via template switching afforded approximately one barcoded beta molecule per two T cells. Study results and caveats: Both naive CD4+ cell counts and diversity were greater in long-lived donors than in aged donors. Donor CMV status was unknown, possibly confounding expanded clonotype changes.

Then a second PCR, running roughly 6 to 11 cycles, was carried out with a sample-barcoded 5' primer and a J-beta primer mix. TCRdb called the 5' RACE reads again in MiXCR, with one record for every CDR3 protein. The data contain roughly 2 million distinct CDR3 sequences, less than 50% of them seen just once; the ten biggest clones take up around 2.1%. Every donor provided around 10 milliliters of peripheral blood. Remarks on this clonotype: Its antigen is unknown.

The germline V gene has CDR1 DFQATT and CDR2 SNEGSKA (reference sequence). With 6 bases clipped from V and 6 bases from J, the junction kept 6 bases outside the gene matches. This CDR3 has 13 amino acids. This chain links TRBV20-1 with TRBJ1-5; TRBD1 matches 9 bases. Material for sequencing was blood. The TCR was taken from a woman between 35 and 50 years old in good health. CDR3 sequence: CSAKPDRGQPQHF. The CDR3, as DNA: TGCAGTGCCAAACCGGACAGGGGTCAGCCCCAGCATTTT.